Below, 20 T cell receptor beta chains from the same sample are listed, as sequenced in a study of cytomegalovirus exposure and HLA in healthy donors. Some clones are missing from TCRdb's copy, which holds only in-frame ones; the method was immunoSEQ multiplex PCR. The sample has 120,000 or so clones; around 90% are singletons. The sequenced sample was PBMCs. The receptors shown here come from a woman aged 18-35 years in good health and CMV-seronegative.

The V call is TRBV5-1, the J call TRBJ2-3; maybe TRBD1 (7 bases). This CDR3 has 16 residues. V lost 0 bases, J lost 4 bases, and 15 bases lay in between. In germline, CDR1 is SGHRS, CDR2 YFSETQ. The CDR3 DNA sequence: TGCGCCAGCAGCTTGGCCGGGCAGGGGGGCCCAGATACGCAGTATTTT. It encodes CASSLAGQGGPDTQYF.

The rearrangement joins TRBV19 to TRBJ1-2, with 9 bases matching TRBD1. Germline V CDR1 and CDR2: LNHDA, SQIVND (reference sequence). V lost 3 bases and J lost 6; bases outside the gene matches: 5. This CDR3 contains 14 residues. The CDR3 nucleotides read TGTGCCAGTAGTATGACAGGGGGGTTAAATGGCTACACCTTC. Protein product: CASSMTGGLNGYTF.

The chain is built from TRBV5-5 and TRBJ2-7; the D gene is possibly TRBD2 (6 bases). The germline V and J ends were trimmed by 6 bases and 4 bases, with 17 bases remaining between them. This CDR3 is 14 amino acids long. Per germline, CDR1 SGHKS and CDR2 YYEKEE (reference sequence). The CDR3 here is CASNLDEAGYEQYF. The CDR3, as DNA: TGTGCCAGCAACCTCGATGAGGCGGGGTACGAGCAGTACTTC.

The J gene is TRBJ1-5, the V gene TRBV4-2, with D unclear. This CDR3 is 16 amino acids long. The V gene lost 4 bases and the J gene lost 5 bases, with 18 bases spanning the gap. Germline values: CDR1 LGHNA, CDR2 YNFKEQ. The CDR3: CASSPRARESDQPQHF. In DNA, the CDR3 is TGTGCCAGCAGCCCTCGGGCGAGGGAGAGCGATCAGCCCCAGCATTTT.

The V call is TRBV18, the J call TRBJ2-7; D is unclear. Trimming removed 1 base at V and 3 bases at J, with 31 bases between. This CDR3 has 21 amino acids. Germline V lookup: CDR1 KGHSH, CDR2 LQKENI. The CDR3 DNA follows: TGTGCCAGCTCACCACACTCCTTATGTGTTCGGGTGTCCCCTGTGCTCTACGAGCAGTACTTC. Protein sequence: CASSPHSLCVRVSPVLYEQYF.

The rearrangement uses TRBV10-3 and TRBJ2-3; 12 bases match TRBD2. The germline V gene has CDR1 ENHRY and CDR2 SYGVKD. The CDR3 contains 18 residues. The V and J ends lost 4 bases and 0 bases, in that order; junction bases with no gene match: 8. CDR3 DNA sequence: TGTGCCATCAGTGCCCGACTAGCGGGAGAAACTAGCACAGATACGCAGTATTTT. As protein: CAISARLAGETSTDTQYF.

The chain employs TRBV28 and TRBJ2-7; TRBD2 matches at 14 bases. CDR1 is MDHEN and CDR2 is SYDVKM in the germline V gene. The CDR3 loop spans 17 amino acids. With 4 bases clipped from V and 5 bases from J, the junction kept 10 bases outside the gene matches. The CDR3 nucleotides are TGTGCCAGCAGTTATCGGACTAGCGGGAGGTGGCCGAACGAGCAGTACTTC. This sequence encodes CASSYRTSGRWPNEQYF.

The rearrangement uses TRBV10-3 and TRBJ1-6; TRBD1 aligns across 7 bases. Germline V gives CDR1 ENHRY, CDR2 SYGVKD. Trimming at V came to 6 bases and at J to 9 bases, leaving 8 bases not matched to a gene. This CDR3 is 14 amino acids long. The CDR3 coding sequence is TGTGCCATCAGGGGGGACAGTAGCGGTTCACCCCTCCACTTT. This encodes CAIRGDSSGSPLHF.

The chain couples TRBV30 to TRBJ1-5, with D possibly matching TRBD1 (5 bases). Germline V gene sequence: CDR1 GTSNPN, CDR2 SVGIG (reference sequence). V was cut by 3 bases and J by 1 base, with 10 bases left in between. The length of the CDR3 is 14 residues. Written as DNA, the CDR3 is TGTGCCTGGAGCGGGGGGTCGAGCAATCAGCCCCAGCATTTT. Protein sequence: CAWSGGSSNQPQHF.

J is TRBJ2-5 and V is TRBV7-2, with D perhaps TRBD2 (6 bases). Germline V gene data show CDR1 as SGHTA and CDR2 as FQGNSA. CDR3 size: 15 residues. The V end was cut by 1 base, the J end by 7 bases, with 16 bases between. Here the CDR3 DNA reads TGTGCCAGCAGCTTAGGTGGGGACTTCAGCGGGACCCAGTACTTC. Protein: CASSLGGDFSGTQYF.

The gene calls are TRBV12-5 and TRBJ2-2; no clear D gene. V was shortened by 5 bases and J by 1 base, with 5 bases between the two germline ends. Germline V lookup: CDR1 LGHNT, CDR2 FRNRAP. The CDR3 runs to 13 residues. The CDR3 DNA reads as TGTGCTAGTGGTCTCGGGAACACCGGGGAGCTGTTTTTT. Protein sequence: CASGLGNTGELFF.

The CDR3 spells CASSYGQDNSPLHF. CDR3 nucleotides: TGTGCCAGCAGTTACGGACAGGATAATTCACCCCTCCACTTT. The rearrangement joins TRBV6-6 to TRBJ1-6; 7 bases are shared with TRBD1. Looked up from germline, CDR1 is MNHNY and CDR2 is SVGAGI (reference sequence). This CDR3 has 14 residues. The junction had 0 bases not matched to a gene; V was cut back by 2 bases and J by 5 bases.

V usage is TRBV27 and J usage is TRBJ2-1, with D uncertain. Germline V CDR1 and CDR2: MNHEY, SMNVEV (reference sequence). There are 15 residues in the CDR3. Deletions cut 5 bases from V and 7 bases from J, with 18 bases between. CDR3 protein: CASSPDRPAGNEQFF. The CDR3 region has the DNA TGTGCCAGCAGTCCCGACCGGCCGGCCGGGAATGAGCAGTTCTTC.

The chain has TRBV14 and TRBJ2-7, with TRBD2 matching 8 bases. The CDR3 contains 16 residues. Germline V gene data show CDR1 as SGHDN and CDR2 as FVKESK. V lost 4 bases, J lost 2 bases, and 10 bases stayed unmatched. CDR3 in DNA: TGTGCCAGCAGCCCGCTGACTAGCGTGAGAACCTACGAGCAGTACTTC. It is translated as CASSPLTSVRTYEQYF.

The chain uses TRBV28 and TRBJ2-1, with 7 bases identical to TRBD2. Unmatched junction bases numbered 9, after V lost 1 base and J lost 9 bases. The CDR3 runs 15 residues. Germline CDR1 and CDR2: MDHEN and SYDVKM. The CDR3 bases are TGTGCCAGCAGTTTATTAGATGCGGGGGAGGTTGAGCAGTTCTTC. Its protein is CASSLLDAGEVEQFF.

J is TRBJ2-1 and V is TRBV7-3; 11 nucleotides match TRBD2. Per germline, CDR1 SGHTA and CDR2 FQGTGA. Unmatched junction bases numbered 1, after V lost 5 bases and J lost 1 base. The CDR3 consists of 15 residues. CDR3 in DNA: TGTGCCAGCAGCCGGACTAGCGGGTCCTACAATGAGCAGTTCTTC. Its protein is CASSRTSGSYNEQFF.

The CDR3 coding sequence is TGTGCCAGCAGCCTTCGGACAGGGTCCAACACTGAAGCTTTCTTT. The encoded protein is CASSLRTGSNTEAFF. V gene TRBV7-8 combines with J gene TRBJ1-1, with TRBD1 matching 8 bases. Trimming cost V 5 bases and J 2 bases; bases outside gene matches: 7. The length of the CDR3 is 15 residues. Germline V gene data show CDR1 as SGHVS and CDR2 as FQNEAQ.

The genes are TRBV30 and TRBJ1-1; D might be TRBD1 (6 bases). The ends were cut back, 8 bases at V and 7 bases at J, with 14 bases in the middle. This CDR3 region has 11 residues. Germline loops: CDR1 GTSNPN, CDR2 SVGIG (reference sequence). CDR3 in amino acids: CARHRVGEAFF. In DNA form, the CDR3 reads TGTGCCCGGCACAGGGTTGGTGAAGCTTTCTTT.

V usage is TRBV11-3 and J usage is TRBJ2-2, with TRBD2 as a possible D gene (5 bases). V lost 1 base and J 4 bases, leaving 19 bases between the germline ends. This CDR3 has 18 residues. Germline-derived CDR1 and CDR2 are SGHNT and YENEEA. CDR3 loop: CASSLAGLWTRGTGELFF. CDR3 in DNA: TGTGCCAGCAGCTTAGCGGGTCTCTGGACCCGGGGCACCGGGGAGCTGTTTTTT.

This chain's CDR3 is CASSTGDRTVGETQYF. In DNA, the CDR3 is TGCGCCAGCAGCACGGGGGACAGAACTGTTGGGGAGACCCAGTACTTC. This rearrangement joins TRBV5-1 to TRBJ2-5; the D gene is possibly TRBD1 (7 bases). Germline V gene data show CDR1 as SGHRS and CDR2 as YFSETQ. The ends were cut back, 4 bases at V and 5 bases at J, with 21 bases in the middle. This CDR3 is 16 amino acids long.